Given below is one T cell receptor beta chain in context. Antigen specificity is unknown. The source of the sample is a study of graft-versus-host responses after intestinal transplantation. At the level of the study: The recipients all started with anti-thymocyte globulin induction and then took tacrolimus and steroids for 3 to 4 years.

The CDR3 contains 11 residues. From germline, CDR1 is SGHAT and CDR2 FQNNGV. Libraries were prepared by immunoSEQ multiplex PCR; TCRdb keeps only in-frame clonotypes and omits some of them. The sample lists about 15,000 clones; 60% to 85% were seen once. Researchers processed graft tissue to release intraepithelial and lamina propria lymphocytes. Study-level points and caveats: High graft-versus-host to host-versus-graft clonal ratios were seen in allografts of patients with graft-donor T cell macrochimerism.

This sample comprised ileum tissue, obtained roughly 450 days after intestinal transplant. This TCR came from a human patient who received an intestinal transplant, so some T cells may come from the graft donor. The chain is built from TRBV11-2 and TRBJ2-5; perhaps TRBD2 as D (5 bases). Matching the DNA end better, TRBJ2-7 makes the J call doubtful. In DNA form, the CDR3 reads TGTGCCAGCAGCGAGGGCTACGAGCAGTACTTC. It translates to CASSEGYEQYF.